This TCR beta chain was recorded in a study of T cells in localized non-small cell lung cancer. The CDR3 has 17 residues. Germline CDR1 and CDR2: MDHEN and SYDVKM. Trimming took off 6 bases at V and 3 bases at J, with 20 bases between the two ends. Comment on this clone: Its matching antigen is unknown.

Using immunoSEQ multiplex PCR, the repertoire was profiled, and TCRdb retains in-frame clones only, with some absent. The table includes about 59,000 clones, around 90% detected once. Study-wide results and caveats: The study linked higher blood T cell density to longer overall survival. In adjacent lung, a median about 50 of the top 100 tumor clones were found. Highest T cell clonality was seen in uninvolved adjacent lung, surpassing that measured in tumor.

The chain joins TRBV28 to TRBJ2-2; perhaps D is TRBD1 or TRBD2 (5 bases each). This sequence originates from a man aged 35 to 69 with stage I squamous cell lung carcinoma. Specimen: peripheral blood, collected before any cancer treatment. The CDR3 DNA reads TGTGCCAGCAGCCACCCGTCCGGGACGATTCACACCGGGGAGCTGTTTTTT. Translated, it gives CASSHPSGTIHTGELFF.